This TCR beta chain was obtained from a study of blood T cell repertoires in COVID-19. Study background: Spain, Italy and the United States supplied samples that represented acute and convalescent COVID-19. Nucleic acid was either cDNA or gDNA, and it came from T cells, B-cell-depleted T cells, or PBMCs.

Trimming cost V 1 base and J 6 bases, with 10 bases left between them. The CDR3 runs 13 residues. The germline V gene encodes CDR1 SGHTA and CDR2 FQGNSA. Original data processing: By means of reference gene primer amplification, nucleated cell counts were estimated. This table comes from immunoSEQ multiplex PCR, and its TCRdb copy is limited to in-frame clones, with some not included. The V and J calls and clone size were taken over from that table, and D and trimming were inferred from the DNA. Found here are fewer than 500,000 clones, about 90% of them singletons; the top ten hold roughly 2%. Turning to this clone: The sample has other DNA sequences that encode this CDR3 too.

This sequence joins TRBV7-2 and TRBJ2-7, with a possible D match to TRBD2 (6 bases). The receptor's source is a woman under 30 with acute COVID-19. Sequencing input: PBMCs or T cells enriched from blood (not recorded which). The CDR3 protein is CASSLDRRGEQYF. CDR3 sequence (DNA): TGTGCCAGCAGCTTAGATCGGCGGGGCGAGCAGTACTTC.